This T cell receptor beta chain appears in the sequencing data of a study of cytomegalovirus exposure and HLA in healthy donors. This clone turned up a few times. Its antigen is currently unknown. A multiplex PCR was run with 60 Vbeta primers and 13 Jbeta primers. Profiled with immunoSEQ multiplex PCR; TCRdb holds only in-frame clones, not every one. The sample has 150,000 to 200,000 clones, roughly 80% seen once; the top ten hold about 1.9%. Overall study results and limits: The study put under 200 TCR beta chains on its list as cytomegalovirus-associated. Analysis was carried out at a later point, and it linked a missense DCLRE1C variant to TCR beta V- and J-gene trimming.

The CDR3 extends over 15 amino acids. The TCR comes from a female donor in good health and CMV-seronegative. V usage is TRBV21-1 and J usage is TRBJ1-2; TRBD1 is taken as the D call from the table, unchecked against the DNA. TRBV21-1 is labeled a pseudogene. Sequencing input: PBMCs. CDR3 DNA sequence: TGTGCCAGCAGCAAACAGGGTAAGAGTGGCTATGGCTACACCTTC. Amino acids: CASSKQGKSGYGYTF.